One and the same sample provided the 6 T cell receptor beta chains below, sequenced in a study of T cells in Graves' hyperthyroidism and ophthalmopathy. It was RNA transcripts that yielded the amplified TCR beta CDR3 regions. First-round RT-PCR with HTBI primers amplified the TCR CDR3 region. One entry per CDR3 protein, called by TCRdb with MiXCR from the multiplex PCR reads. This repertoire shows over 350,000 distinct CDR3 sequences, under 15% found once; its top ten account for roughly an eighth. Sequenced material: blood. The receptors shown here come from a man aged 18 to 35 with Graves' ophthalmopathy.

A few counts support this clonotype. The chain carries TRBV19 and TRBJ2-1, with a tentative D call TRBD2 (6 bases). Germline V lookup: CDR1 LNHDA, CDR2 SQIVND (reference sequence). The CDR3 length is 14 residues. V was trimmed by 7 bases and J by 6 bases, leaving 16 bases between them. The CDR3 DNA reads TGTGCCAGTAAAACTAGCTGGGGAGGCAATGAGCAGTTCTTC. Translating gives CASKTSWGGNEQFF.

This chain links TRBV4-2 with TRBJ2-1, with TRBD2 matching 12 bases. The trim removed 1 base at V and 7 bases at J, leaving 8 bases unmatched. Germline CDR1 is LGHNA and CDR2 is YNFKEQ. The CDR3 sequence is 17 residues long. The CDR3 here is CASSQVVTSGSNNEQFF. Written as DNA, the CDR3 is TGTGCCAGCAGCCAAGTGGTGACTAGCGGGAGTAATAATGAGCAGTTCTTC.

This clonotype appeared many times. The V gene is TRBV2, the J gene TRBJ2-7; 12 bases fit TRBD2. Germline loops: CDR1 SNHLY, CDR2 FYNNEI. Trimming at V came to 6 bases and at J to 6 bases, leaving 9 bases not matched to a gene. CDR3 length: 15 residues. The CDR3 nucleotides are TGTGCCAGCAGCGGGGGACTAGCGGGTGGACGCGAGCAGTACTTC. Encoded protein: CASSGGLAGGREQYF.

This clonotype was counted only a few times. This chain uses TRBV6-5 with TRBJ2-5; D perhaps matches TRBD1 (6 bases). V was shortened by 2 bases and J by 5 bases, with 15 bases between the two germline ends. The germline V gene has CDR1 MNHEY and CDR2 SVGAGI. CDR3 size: 15 residues. Here the CDR3 DNA reads TGTGCCAGCAGTTACACTCACGGGACATCGGAGACCCAGTACTTC. Its translation: CASSYTHGTSETQYF.

The gene calls are TRBV18 and TRBJ1-6, with 9 bases matching TRBD1. V shed 3 bases, J shed 10 bases, and the junction held 4 bases outside the gene matches. CDR3 length: 14 amino acids. Germline CDR1 KGHSH, CDR2 LQKENI. The CDR3 reads CASSPGQGESPLHF. The CDR3 nucleotides are TGTGCCAGCTCACCGGGACAGGGAGAATCACCCCTCCACTTT.

This chain uses TRBV10-3 with TRBJ1-2; no firm D call. The CDR3 covers 14 residues. Germline V gene data show CDR1 as ENHRY and CDR2 as SYGVKD. V was shortened by 0 bases and J by 1 base, with 6 bases between the two germline ends. CDR3 sequence reads: CAISESPVNYGYTF. The CDR3, as DNA: TGTGCCATCAGTGAGTCACCAGTTAACTATGGCTACACCTTC.